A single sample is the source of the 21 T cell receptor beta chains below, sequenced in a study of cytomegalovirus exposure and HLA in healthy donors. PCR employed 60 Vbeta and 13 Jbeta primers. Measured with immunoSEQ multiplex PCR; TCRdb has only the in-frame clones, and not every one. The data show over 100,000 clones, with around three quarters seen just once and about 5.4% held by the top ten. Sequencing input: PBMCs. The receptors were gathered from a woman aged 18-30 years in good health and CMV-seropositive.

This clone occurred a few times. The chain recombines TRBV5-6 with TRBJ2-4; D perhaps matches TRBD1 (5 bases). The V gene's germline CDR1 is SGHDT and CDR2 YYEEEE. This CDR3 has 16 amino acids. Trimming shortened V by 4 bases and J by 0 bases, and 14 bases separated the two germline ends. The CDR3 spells CASSNQGNGAKNIQYF. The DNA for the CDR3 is TGTGCCAGCAGCAATCAGGGAAATGGAGCCAAAAACATTCAGTACTTC.

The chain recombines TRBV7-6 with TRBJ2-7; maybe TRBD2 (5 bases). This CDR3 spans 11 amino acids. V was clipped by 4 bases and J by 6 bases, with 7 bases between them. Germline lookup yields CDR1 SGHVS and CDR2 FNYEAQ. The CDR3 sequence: CASSYSGEQYF. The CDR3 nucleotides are TGTGCCAGCAGCTACAGCGGCGAGCAGTACTTC.

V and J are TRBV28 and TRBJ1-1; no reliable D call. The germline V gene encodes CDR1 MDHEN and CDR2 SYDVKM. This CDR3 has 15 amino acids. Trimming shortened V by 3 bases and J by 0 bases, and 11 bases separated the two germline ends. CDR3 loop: CASSFPGPVNTEAFF. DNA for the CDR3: TGTGCCAGCAGTTTCCCAGGTCCCGTGAACACTGAAGCTTTCTTT.

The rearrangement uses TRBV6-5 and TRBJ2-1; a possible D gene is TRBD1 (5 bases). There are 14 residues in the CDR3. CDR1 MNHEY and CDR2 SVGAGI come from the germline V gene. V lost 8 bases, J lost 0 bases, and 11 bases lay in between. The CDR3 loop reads CASGAGSSYNEQFF. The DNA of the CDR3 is TGTGCCAGCGGGGCTGGCAGCTCCTACAATGAGCAGTTCTTC.

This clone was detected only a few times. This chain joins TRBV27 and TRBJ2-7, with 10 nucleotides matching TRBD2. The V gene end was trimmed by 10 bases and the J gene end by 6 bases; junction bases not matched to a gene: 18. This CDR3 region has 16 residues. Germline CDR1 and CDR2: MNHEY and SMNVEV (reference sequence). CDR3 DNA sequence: TGTGCCACTTGGACCCGAGGGAGCGGGAGGGCCGTCGAGCAGTACTTC. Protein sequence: CATWTRGSGRAVEQYF.

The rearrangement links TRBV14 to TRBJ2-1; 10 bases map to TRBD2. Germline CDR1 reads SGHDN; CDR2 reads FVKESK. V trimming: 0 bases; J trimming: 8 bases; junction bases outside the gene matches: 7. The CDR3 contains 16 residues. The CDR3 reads CASSQDPSGRDYEQFF. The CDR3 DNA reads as TGTGCCAGCAGCCAAGATCCGAGCGGGAGGGATTATGAGCAGTTCTTC.

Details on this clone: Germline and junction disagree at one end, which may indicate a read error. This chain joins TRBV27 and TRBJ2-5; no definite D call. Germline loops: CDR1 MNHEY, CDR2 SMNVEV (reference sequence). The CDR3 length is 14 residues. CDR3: CASRLYIDQETQYF. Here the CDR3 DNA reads TGTGCCAGCAGGTTATACATTGATCAAGAGACCCAGTACTTC.

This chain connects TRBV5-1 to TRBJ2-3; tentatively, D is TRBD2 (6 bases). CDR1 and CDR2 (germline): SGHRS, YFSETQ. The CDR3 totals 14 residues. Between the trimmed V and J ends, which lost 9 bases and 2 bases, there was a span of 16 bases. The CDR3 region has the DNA TGCGCCACCAAGGTGGGGCGGGACACAGATACGCAGTATTTT. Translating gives CATKVGRDTDTQYF.

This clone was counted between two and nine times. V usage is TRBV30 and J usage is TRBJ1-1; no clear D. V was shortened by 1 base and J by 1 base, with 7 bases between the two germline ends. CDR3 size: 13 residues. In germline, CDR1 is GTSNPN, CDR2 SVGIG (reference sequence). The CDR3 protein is CAWSAVGNTEAFF. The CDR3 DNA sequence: TGTGCCTGGAGTGCTGTCGGGAACACTGAAGCTTTCTTT. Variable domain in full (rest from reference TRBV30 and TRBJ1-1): SQTIHQWPATLVQPVGSPLSLECTVEGTSNPNLYWYRQAAGRGLQLLFYSVGIGQISSEVPQNLSASRPQDRQFILSSKKLLLSDSGFYLCAWSAVGNTEAFFGQGTRLTVV.

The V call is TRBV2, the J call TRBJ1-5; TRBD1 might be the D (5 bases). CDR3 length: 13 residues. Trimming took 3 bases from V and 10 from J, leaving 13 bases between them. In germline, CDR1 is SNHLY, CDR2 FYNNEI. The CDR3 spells CASSDQGNYPQHF. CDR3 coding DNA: TGTGCCAGCAGTGACCAGGGAAATTACCCCCAGCATTTT. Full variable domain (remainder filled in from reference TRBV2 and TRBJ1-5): EPEVTQTPSHQVTQMGQEVILRCVPISNHLYFYWYRQILGQKVEFLVSFYNNEISEKSEIFDDQFSVERPDGSNFTLKIRSTKLEDSAMYFCASSDQGNYPQHFGDGTRLSIL.

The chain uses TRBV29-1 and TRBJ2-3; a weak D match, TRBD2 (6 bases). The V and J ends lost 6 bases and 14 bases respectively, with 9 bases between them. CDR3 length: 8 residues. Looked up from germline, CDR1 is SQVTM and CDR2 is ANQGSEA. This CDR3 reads CSVEGGYF. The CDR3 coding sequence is TGCAGCGTGGAGGGTGGGTATTTT.

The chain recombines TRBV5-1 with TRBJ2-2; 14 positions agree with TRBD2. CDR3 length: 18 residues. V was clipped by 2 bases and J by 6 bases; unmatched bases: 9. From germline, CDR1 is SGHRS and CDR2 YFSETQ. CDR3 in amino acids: CASSFLGLAGEWAGELFF. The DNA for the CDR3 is TGCGCCAGCAGCTTTTTGGGACTAGCGGGAGAGTGGGCCGGGGAGCTGTTTTTT.

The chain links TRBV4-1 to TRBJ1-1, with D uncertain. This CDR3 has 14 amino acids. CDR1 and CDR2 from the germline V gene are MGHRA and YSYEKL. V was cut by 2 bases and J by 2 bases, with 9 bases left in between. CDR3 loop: CASSQMRDNTEAFF. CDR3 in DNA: TGCGCCAGCAGCCAAATGAGAGATAACACTGAAGCTTTCTTT.

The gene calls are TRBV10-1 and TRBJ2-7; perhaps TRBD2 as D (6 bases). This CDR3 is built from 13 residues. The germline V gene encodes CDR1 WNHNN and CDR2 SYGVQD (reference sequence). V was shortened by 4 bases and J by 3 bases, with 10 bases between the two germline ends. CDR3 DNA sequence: TGCGCCAGCAGTGCCGGGACTCACTACGAGCAGTACTTC. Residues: CASSAGTHYEQYF.

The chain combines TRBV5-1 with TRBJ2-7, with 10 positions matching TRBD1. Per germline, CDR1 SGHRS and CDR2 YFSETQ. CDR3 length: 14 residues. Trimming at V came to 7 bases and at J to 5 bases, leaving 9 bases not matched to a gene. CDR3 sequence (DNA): TGCGCCAGCGTTGCCCGGGACAGGGGCCACGAGCAGTACTTC. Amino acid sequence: CASVARDRGHEQYF. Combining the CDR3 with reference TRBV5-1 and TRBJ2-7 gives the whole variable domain KAGVTQTPRYLIKTRGQQVTLSCSPISGHRSVSWYQQTPGQGLQFLFEYFSETQRNKGNFPGRFSGRQFSNSRSEMNVSTLELGDSALYLCASVARDRGHEQYFGPGTRLTVT.

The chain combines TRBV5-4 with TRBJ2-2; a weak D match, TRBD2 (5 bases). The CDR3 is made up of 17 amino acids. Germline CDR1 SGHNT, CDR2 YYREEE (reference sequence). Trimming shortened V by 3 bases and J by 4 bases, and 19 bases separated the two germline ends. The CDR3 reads CASSWYSGSSFTGELFF. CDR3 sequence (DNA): TGTGCCAGCAGCTGGTACTCGGGGTCCTCATTCACCGGGGAGCTGTTTTTT.

In nucleotides, the CDR3 is TGTGCCAGCAGCTGGATGGGGATGGAAGGGGCCGAGCAGTTCTTC. This encodes CASSWMGMEGAEQFF. The V gene is TRBV5-4, the J gene TRBJ2-1; weak D call: TRBD1 (5 bases). Deletions cut 3 bases from V and 10 bases from J, with 20 bases between. The CDR3 is 15 residues long. Germline V lookup: CDR1 SGHNT, CDR2 YYREEE (reference sequence). Supplemented by reference TRBV5-4 and TRBJ2-1, the full variable domain reads ETGVTQSPTHLIKTRGQQVTLRCSSQSGHNTVSWYQQALGQGPQFIFQYYREEENGRGNFPPRFSGLQFPNYSSELNVNALELDDSALYLCASSWMGMEGAEQFFGPGTRLTVL.

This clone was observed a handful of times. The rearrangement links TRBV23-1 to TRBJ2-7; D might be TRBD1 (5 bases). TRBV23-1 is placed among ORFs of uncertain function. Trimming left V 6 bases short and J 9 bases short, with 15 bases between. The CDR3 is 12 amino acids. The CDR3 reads CASREDREPQYF. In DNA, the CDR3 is TGCGCCAGCAGGGAAGACAGAGAACCGCAGTACTTC.

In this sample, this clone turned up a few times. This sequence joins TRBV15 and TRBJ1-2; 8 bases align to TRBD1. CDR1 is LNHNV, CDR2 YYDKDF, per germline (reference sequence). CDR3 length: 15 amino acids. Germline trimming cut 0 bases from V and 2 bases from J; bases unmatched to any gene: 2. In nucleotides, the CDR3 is TGTGCCACCAGCAGAGAGGCAGGGGGCAACTATGGCTACACCTTC. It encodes CATSREAGGNYGYTF.

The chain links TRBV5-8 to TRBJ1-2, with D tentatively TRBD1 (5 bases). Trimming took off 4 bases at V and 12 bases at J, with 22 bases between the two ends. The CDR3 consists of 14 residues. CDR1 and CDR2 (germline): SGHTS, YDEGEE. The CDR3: CASSATWGGASHTF. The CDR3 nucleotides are TGTGCCAGCAGCGCCACGTGGGGGGGAGCATCCCACACCTTC.

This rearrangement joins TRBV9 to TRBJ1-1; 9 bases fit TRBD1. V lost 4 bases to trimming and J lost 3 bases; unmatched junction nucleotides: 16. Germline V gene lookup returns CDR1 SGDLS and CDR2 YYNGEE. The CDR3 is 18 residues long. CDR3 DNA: TGTGCCAGCAGCTTTAGACAGGGGGAGGGGTACCGTGACACTGAAGCTTTCTTT. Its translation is CASSFRQGEGYRDTEAFF.